Shown below are 30 T cell receptor beta chains from a single sample sequenced in a study of blood T cell repertoires in COVID-19. Measured with immunoSEQ multiplex PCR; TCRdb has only the in-frame clones, and not every one. This table has fewer than 450,000 clones, around 91% appearing once. Sequencing was carried out using peripheral blood. The source of these receptors is a woman aged 18-29 years who had recovered from COVID-19.

V is TRBV9 and J is TRBJ1-1, with D possibly matching TRBD1 (6 bases). V shed 0 bases and J shed 5 bases, with 11 bases lying between them. Germline V lookup: CDR1 SGDLS, CDR2 YYNGEE. This CDR3 comprises 14 residues. The CDR3 region is CASSVVQGWTEAFF. CDR3 coding DNA: TGTGCCAGCAGCGTAGTACAGGGTTGGACTGAAGCTTTCTTT.

The rearrangement joins TRBV11-3 to TRBJ2-5, with a possible D match to TRBD1 (5 bases). The CDR3 totals 14 residues. The germline V and J ends were trimmed by 5 bases and 5 bases, with 15 bases remaining between them. Germline V gene data show CDR1 as SGHNT and CDR2 as YENEEA. In DNA form, the CDR3 reads TGTGCCAGCAGCCAGGGCAGGGTAATCGAGACCCAGTACTTC. The encoded protein is CASSQGRVIETQYF.

The chain recombines TRBV5-4 with TRBJ2-1, with TRBD2 matching over 10 bases. CDR1 and CDR2 (germline): SGHNT, YYREEE (reference sequence). The CDR3 is 17 amino acids. The ends lost 1 base at V and 7 bases at J; junction bases unmatched: 11. The CDR3 nucleotides are TGTGCCAGCAGCTTGCTTGCTGGAGCGGGAGGGTCGAATGAGCAGTTCTTC. Protein product: CASSLLAGAGGSNEQFF. Looking up the rest from reference TRBV5-4 and TRBJ2-1 gives the full variable domain: ETGVTQSPTHLIKTRGQQVTLRCSSQSGHNTVSWYQQALGQGPQFIFQYYREEENGRGNFPPRFSGLQFPNYSSELNVNALELDDSALYLCASSLLAGAGGSNEQFFGPGTRLTVL.

This clone was observed a few times. The V and J genes are TRBV4-3 and TRBJ1-2, with no clear D. Between the trimmed V and J ends, which lost 1 base and 3 bases, there was a span of 12 bases. The CDR3 has 15 amino acids. Per the germline V gene, CDR1 is LGHNA and CDR2 is YSLEER. The CDR3 DNA reads as TGCGCCAGCAGCCAAGGGCTTCAGGAAGACTATGGCTACACCTTC. This codes for CASSQGLQEDYGYTF.

This clone was observed a handful of times. This chain joins TRBV11-2 and TRBJ2-2, with D unclear. The germline gives CDR1 SGHAT, CDR2 FQNNGV. There are 14 residues in the CDR3. The V and J ends lost 0 bases and 3 bases respectively, with 5 bases between them. For the CDR3, the DNA is TGTGCCAGCAGCTTAGACACATACACCGGGGAGCTGTTTTTT. It is translated as CASSLDTYTGELFF.

The rearrangement links TRBV19 to TRBJ1-6, with no clear D. Germline CDR1 reads LNHDA; CDR2 reads SQIVND (reference sequence). The CDR3 sequence is 15 residues long. Trimming removed 7 bases at V and 0 bases at J, with 10 bases between. This CDR3 reads CASKGSGSYNSPLHF. CDR3 sequence (DNA): TGTGCCAGTAAAGGTTCGGGCTCCTATAATTCACCCCTCCACTTT. Together with reference TRBV19 and TRBJ1-6, the CDR3 gives the full variable domain: DGGITQSPKYLFRKEGQNVTLSCEQNLNHDAMYWYRQDPGQGLRLIYYSQIVNDFQKGDIAEGYSVSREKKESFPLTVTSAQKNPTAFYLCASKGSGSYNSPLHFGNGTRLTVT.

CDR3: CASSDGGGLAGEPYEQYV. CDR3 nucleotide sequence: TGTGCCAGCAGTGACGGAGGGGGGCTAGCGGGAGAACCCTACGAGCAGTACGTC. J is TRBJ2-7 and V is TRBV25-1; 10 nucleotides align to TRBD2. Germline CDR1 reads MGHDK; CDR2 reads SYGVNS. There are 18 residues in the CDR3. V was clipped by 3 bases and J by 2 bases; unmatched bases: 13.

The chain recombines TRBV6-5 with TRBJ2-5, with 7 bases identical to TRBD2. Germline CDR1 MNHEY, CDR2 SVGAGI. Trimming at V came to 6 bases and at J to 4 bases, leaving 11 bases not matched to a gene. CDR3 length: 15 amino acids. Here the CDR3 reads CASSRTGTNLETQYF. CDR3 bases: TGTGCCAGCAGCAGAACCGGGACTAACCTAGAGACCCAGTACTTC.

This chain links TRBV29-1 with TRBJ2-1; TRBD2 might be the D (5 bases). The V and J ends lost 4 bases and 7 bases respectively, with 8 bases between them. This CDR3 comprises 11 residues. The germline V gene has CDR1 SQVTM and CDR2 ANQGSEA. The CDR3 is CSVGRGNEQFF. In nucleotides, the CDR3 is TGCAGCGTTGGAAGAGGGAATGAGCAGTTCTTC.

The chain employs TRBV9 and TRBJ2-2, with D unresolved. The V and J ends lost 0 bases and 0 bases respectively, with 3 bases between them. CDR1 and CDR2 from the germline V gene are SGDLS and YYNGEE. The CDR3 has 14 residues. The CDR3 sequence: CASSVATNTGELFF. The CDR3 coding sequence is TGTGCCAGCAGCGTAGCTACGAACACCGGGGAGCTGTTTTTT.

The chain recombines TRBV5-1 with TRBJ2-5; TRBD1 might be the D (6 bases). The V end lost 6 bases, the J end lost 5 bases, and 14 bases lay between the germline ends. Germline V gives CDR1 SGHRS, CDR2 YFSETQ. The CDR3 is 13 residues long. CDR3 nucleotides: TGCGCCAGCACTTCACAGGGAGCGGAGACCCAGTACTTC. Amino acids: CASTSQGAETQYF.

Only one count was recorded for this clone. The identical CDR3 is also encoded by other nucleotide sequences in the sample. This sequence joins TRBV20-1 and TRBJ1-3; 7 bases match TRBD1. The CDR3 contains 11 residues. V shed 6 bases and J 7 bases; nucleotides not matched to a gene: 3. Germline V lookup: CDR1 DFQATT, CDR2 SNEGSKA (reference sequence). The DNA for the CDR3 is TGCAGTGCACAACAGGGGAACACCATATATTTT. Its protein is CSAQQGNTIYF.

This clone has a single count. V gene TRBV7-9 combines with J gene TRBJ1-2, with a weak D call TRBD1 (5 bases). Trimming took off 1 base at V and 8 bases at J, with 17 bases between the two ends. Looked up from germline, CDR1 is SEHNR and CDR2 is FQNEAQ (reference sequence). The CDR3 has 15 residues. The CDR3 DNA reads as TGTGCCAGCAGCTTAGAATATCGGCAGGGCGAGGGCTACACCTTC. This codes for CASSLEYRQGEGYTF.

The chain employs TRBV6-5 and TRBJ1-5; D is unresolved. V gave up 0 bases and J gave up 5 bases, with 8 bases separating them. Germline CDR1 reads MNHEY; CDR2 reads SVGAGI. This CDR3 contains 14 residues. CDR3 sequence: CASSYSRTDQPQHF. DNA for the CDR3: TGTGCCAGCAGTTACTCGCGCACAGATCAGCCCCAGCATTTT.

This chain uses TRBV25-1 with TRBJ1-2; no firm D call. This CDR3 contains 12 residues. Germline V gene lookup returns CDR1 MGHDK and CDR2 SYGVNS. Trimming shortened V by 3 bases and J by 7 bases, and 9 bases separated the two germline ends. The CDR3 loop reads CASSDPGRGYTF. The DNA for the CDR3 is TGTGCCAGCAGTGATCCCGGTCGTGGCTACACCTTC.

The chain uses TRBV15 and TRBJ2-3; D perhaps matches TRBD2 (6 bases). The CDR3 is 13 amino acids. Germline CDR1 and CDR2: LNHNV and YYDKDF (reference sequence). The ends were cut back, 3 bases at V and 5 bases at J, with 9 bases in the middle. Here the CDR3 reads CATSRTGVDTQYF. The CDR3 nucleotides read TGTGCCACCAGCAGGACGGGAGTAGATACGCAGTATTTT. Full variable domain (outside the CDR3, taken from reference TRBV15 and TRBJ2-3): DAMVIQNPRYQVTQFGKPVTLSCSQTLNHNVMYWYQQKSSQAPKLLFHYYDKDFNNEADTPDNFQSRRPNTSFCFLDIRSPGLGDTAMYLCATSRTGVDTQYFGPGTRLTVL.

On this clone itself: Other DNA sequences of this sample code for an identical CDR3. This chain joins TRBV5-1 and TRBJ1-2; 8 nucleotides agree with TRBD1. V was clipped by 0 bases and J by 8 bases; unmatched bases: 3. CDR1 SGHRS and CDR2 YFSETQ come from the germline V gene. The CDR3 is 13 residues long. The CDR3 here is CASSLGTGNGYTF. The CDR3 DNA reads as TGCGCCAGCAGCTTGGGGACAGGGAACGGCTACACCTTC.

This clone showed up just once. This chain links TRBV7-2 with TRBJ1-1; 11 bases align to TRBD1. This CDR3 region has 16 residues. Per the germline V gene, CDR1 is SGHTA and CDR2 is FQGNSA. J gave up 7 bases and V 5 bases, and 12 bases lay outside the gene matches. The CDR3 nucleotides are TGTGCCAGCAGCCTCACGGGACAGGGGGTACCGAATGAAGCTTTCTTT. Its translation: CASSLTGQGVPNEAFF.

This clone was seen a handful of times. The V and J genes are TRBV6-6 and TRBJ2-7, with unresolved D. The CDR3 runs to 13 residues. V lost 0 bases to trimming and J lost 1 base, with 4 bases between them. Germline lookup yields CDR1 MNHNY and CDR2 SVGAGI (reference sequence). The CDR3 loop reads CASSYSPSYEQYV. The DNA for the CDR3 is TGTGCCAGCAGTTACTCCCCATCCTACGAGCAGTACGTC.

The genes are TRBV11-2 and TRBJ2-2, with 7 bases that match TRBD2. The CDR3 has 15 amino acids. J lost 1 base, V lost 4 bases, and 3 bases had no gene match. Germline CDR1 SGHAT, CDR2 FQNNGV. The CDR3 protein is CASSSLAENTGELFF. The CDR3 bases are TGTGCCAGCAGCTCTCTAGCGGAGAACACCGGGGAGCTGTTTTTT. The full variable domain, with the rest looked up from reference TRBV11-2 and TRBJ2-2, is EAGVAQSPRYKIIEKRQSVAFWCNPISGHATLYWYQQILGQGPKLLIQFQNNGVVDDSQLPKDRFSAERLKGVDSTLKIQPAKLEDSAVYLCASSSLAENTGELFFGEGSRLTVL.

V is TRBV5-4 and J is TRBJ1-1, with 7 bases aligning to TRBD1. From germline, CDR1 is SGHNT and CDR2 YYREEE (reference sequence). With V trimmed by 3 bases and J by 5 bases, 19 bases remained unmatched. This CDR3 is 18 amino acids long. The CDR3 sequence: CASSSTPLVTGAGTEAFF. The CDR3 DNA reads TGTGCCAGCAGCTCTACCCCCTTGGTCACAGGGGCCGGAACTGAAGCTTTCTTT.

This clone has only one observation. The V call is TRBV6-5, the J call TRBJ2-3, with D perhaps TRBD2 (5 bases). The CDR3 is made up of 14 amino acids. The V gene lost 6 bases and the J gene lost 2 bases, with 12 bases spanning the gap. Germline V CDR1 and CDR2: MNHEY, SVGAGI. CDR3 protein: CASRRATTTDTQYF. CDR3 sequence (DNA): TGTGCCAGCAGACGCGCGACTACCACAGATACGCAGTATTTT.

This rearrangement joins TRBV5-1 to TRBJ1-2; 9 bases are shared with TRBD1. Germline V gives CDR1 SGHRS, CDR2 YFSETQ. V shed 4 bases, J shed 4 bases, and the junction held 8 bases outside the gene matches. The CDR3 sequence is 15 residues long. DNA for the CDR3: TGCGCCAGCAGCCACTGGACAGGGGAAGGCTATGGCTACACCTTC. Translated, it gives CASSHWTGEGYGYTF.

This sequence joins TRBV19 and TRBJ2-1, with 7 bases that match TRBD2. The CDR3 is made up of 15 amino acids. Germline V gene lookup returns CDR1 LNHDA and CDR2 SQIVND (reference sequence). The ends lost 3 bases at V and 2 bases at J; junction bases unmatched: 4. The CDR3 DNA is TGTGCCAGTAGTATCACCGCGGGAGCCTACAATGAGCAGTTCTTC. This sequence encodes CASSITAGAYNEQFF.

V usage is TRBV19 and J usage is TRBJ2-2, with TRBD2 matching 11 bases. Germline CDR1 reads LNHDA; CDR2 reads SQIVND (reference sequence). The length of the CDR3 is 16 residues. V lost 3 bases and J lost 3; bases outside the gene matches: 3. Here the CDR3 DNA reads TGTGCCAGTAGTATGGGGACTAGCGGCTACACCGGGGAGCTGTTTTTT. It codes for CASSMGTSGYTGELFF.

The chain joins TRBV6-2 or TRBV6-3 to TRBJ1-1; unclear D gene. This CDR3 is 15 amino acids long. Trimming removed 6 bases from V and 0 bases from J, with 14 bases in between. The V gene's germline CDR1 is MNHEY and CDR2 SVGEGT. The CDR3 region has the DNA TGTGCCAGCAGCTTTCGGGGTCCCCTGAACACTGAAGCTTTCTTT. Translating gives CASSFRGPLNTEAFF.

The chain uses TRBV11-3 and TRBJ2-1; D may be TRBD2 (5 bases). This CDR3 has 17 residues. Trimming shortened V by 10 bases and J by 0 bases, and 22 bases separated the two germline ends. Germline CDR1 reads SGHNT; CDR2 reads YENEEA. For the CDR3, the DNA is TGTGCCACTACCCTCGGCGGGCCCCTTAGCTCCTACAATGAGCAGTTCTTC. Protein sequence: CATTLGGPLSSYNEQFF.

The V and J genes are TRBV5-1 and TRBJ1-2, with 8 bases identical to TRBD1. The junction had 4 bases not matched to a gene; V was cut back by 0 bases and J by 6 bases. This CDR3 contains 14 residues. CDR1 SGHRS and CDR2 YFSETQ come from the germline V gene. The CDR3 reads CASSLAGTGDGYTF. The CDR3, as DNA: TGCGCCAGCAGCTTGGCCGGGACAGGAGATGGCTACACCTTC.

The V call is TRBV3-1 (or the pseudogene TRBV3-2), the J call TRBJ2-2, with 13 bases that match TRBD2. The CDR3 covers 19 residues. Germline CDR1 reads LGHDT; CDR2 reads YNNKEL (reference sequence). V lost 2 bases, J lost 1 base, and 7 bases stayed unmatched. CDR3 amino acids: CASSQFRTSGSLNTGELFF. In DNA, the CDR3 is TGTGCCAGCAGCCAATTCCGGACTAGCGGGAGCCTGAACACCGGGGAGCTGTTTTTT.

V gene TRBV4-3 combines with J gene TRBJ1-1; D not certain. With 1 base removed from V and 8 bases from J, the gap between germline ends came to 17 bases. The germline V gene has CDR1 LGHNA and CDR2 YSLEER. The length of the CDR3 is 15 residues. CDR3 region: CASSQVTRWQFEAFF. The CDR3 DNA follows: TGCGCCAGCAGCCAAGTGACACGTTGGCAATTCGAAGCTTTCTTT.